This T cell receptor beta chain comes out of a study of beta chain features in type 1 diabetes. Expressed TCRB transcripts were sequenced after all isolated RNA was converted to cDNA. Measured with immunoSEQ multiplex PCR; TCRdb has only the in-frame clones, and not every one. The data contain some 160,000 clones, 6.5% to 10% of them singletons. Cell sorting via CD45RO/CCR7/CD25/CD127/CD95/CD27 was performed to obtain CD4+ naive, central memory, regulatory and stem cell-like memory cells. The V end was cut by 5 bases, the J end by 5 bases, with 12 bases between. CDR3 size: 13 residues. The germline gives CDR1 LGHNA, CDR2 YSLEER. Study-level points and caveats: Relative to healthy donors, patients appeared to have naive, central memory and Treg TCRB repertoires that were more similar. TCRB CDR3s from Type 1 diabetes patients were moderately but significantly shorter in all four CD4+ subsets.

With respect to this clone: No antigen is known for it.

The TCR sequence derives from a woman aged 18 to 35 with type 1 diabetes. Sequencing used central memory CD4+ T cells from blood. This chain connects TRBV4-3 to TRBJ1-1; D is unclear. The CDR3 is CASSYTGKTEAFF. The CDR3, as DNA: TGCGCCAGCAGCTACACGGGGAAAACTGAAGCTTTCTTT.